This T cell receptor beta chain emerged from a study of blood T cell repertoires in COVID-19. Germline values: CDR1 KGHSH, CDR2 LQKENI. Trimming removed 1 base from V and 5 bases from J, with 8 bases in between. CDR3 length equals 13 residues. Libraries were prepared by immunoSEQ multiplex PCR; TCRdb keeps only in-frame clonotypes and omits some of them. The data hold roughly 200,000 clones, with approximately 80% observed a single time. The chain has TRBV18 and TRBJ2-5, with D hard to call. Sequencing was performed on peripheral blood. This sequence originates from a man aged 45 to 65 who had recovered from COVID-19. The CDR3: CASSPLPRETQYF. In DNA, the CDR3 is TGTGCCAGCTCACCACTCCCACGGGAGACCCAGTACTTC.